The source of this TCR beta chain is a study of tumor and adjacent non-tumor tissue in lung cancer. Turning to the study itself: Aged about 30 to 76 years, patients included fewer than 11 men and roughly five women with stage I to III disease. Study-wide points: Tumor repertoires had a smaller top 100 clone share than normal lung. Higher tumor TCR diversity was associated with shorter survival. Compared with tumor, normal lung showed significantly lower TCR diversity.

The template was RNA from unsorted bulk tissue. The CDR3 length is 14 residues. Germline V CDR1 and CDR2: ENHRY, SYGVKD. A modified ARM-PCR protocol with three rounds of nested PCR amplified TCRbeta. TCRdb re-called the multiplex PCR reads through MiXCR, storing one row per CDR3 protein. Of 77,000 or so distinct CDR3 sequences in the sample, more than 60% were seen once. Concerning this clonotype: The antigen remains undetermined. This clone may be a read error of a much larger clone one base away.

This TCR was sampled from a woman aged 50 to 60 with non-small cell lung cancer. The sample taken for sequencing was lung tumor tissue. The rearrangement joins TRBV10-3 to TRBJ1-1; unclear D gene. CDR3 sequence reads: CVISGGSMGTEAFF. For the CDR3, the DNA is TGTGTCATCAGTGGAGGGAGTATGGGGACTGAAGCTTTCTTT.